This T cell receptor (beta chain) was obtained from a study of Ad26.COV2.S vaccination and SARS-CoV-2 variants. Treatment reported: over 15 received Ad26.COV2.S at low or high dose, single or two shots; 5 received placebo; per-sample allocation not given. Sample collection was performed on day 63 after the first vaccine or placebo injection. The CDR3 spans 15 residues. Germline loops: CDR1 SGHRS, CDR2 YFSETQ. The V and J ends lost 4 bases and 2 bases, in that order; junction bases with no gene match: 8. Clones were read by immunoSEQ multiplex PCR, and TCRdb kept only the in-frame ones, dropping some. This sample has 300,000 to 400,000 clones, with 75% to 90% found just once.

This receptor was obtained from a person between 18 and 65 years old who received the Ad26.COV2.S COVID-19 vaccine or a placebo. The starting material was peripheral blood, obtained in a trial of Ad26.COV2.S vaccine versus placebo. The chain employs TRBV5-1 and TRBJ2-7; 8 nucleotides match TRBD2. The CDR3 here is CASSRLSGTPYEQYF. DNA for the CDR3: TGCGCCAGCAGCCGTCTTAGCGGGACGCCCTACGAGCAGTACTTC.